The 5 T cell receptor beta chains below were found in one sample sequenced in a study of T cell responses to AZD1222 COVID-19 vaccine. Sequencing used immunoSEQ multiplex PCR; TCRdb keeps in-frame clones, though not all of them. The table records over 100,000 clones, more than 75% of them present only once. The material sequenced was peripheral blood, taken on day 0 of AZD1222 vaccination. All receptors derive from an adult in good health.

The chain has TRBV9 and TRBJ2-7, with D tentatively TRBD1 or TRBD2 (5 bases each). With 3 bases removed from V and 5 bases from J, the gap between germline ends came to 15 bases. Germline lookup yields CDR1 SGDLS and CDR2 YYNGEE. This CDR3 spans 14 amino acids. The CDR3 DNA reads as TGTGCCAGCAGCGGGTCCGGGTGGGGGAACGAGCAGTACTTC. Its translation: CASSGSGWGNEQYF.

The chain combines TRBV10-1 with TRBJ1-2; D uncertain. The CDR3 contains 15 residues. Trimming removed 9 bases from V and 3 bases from J, with 20 bases in between. CDR1 WNHNN and CDR2 SYGVQD come from the germline V gene (reference sequence). The chain's CDR3 is CARSPMTGLYYGYTF. The CDR3 DNA sequence: TGCGCCAGATCCCCCATGACGGGGTTGTACTATGGCTACACCTTC.

The chain joins TRBV6-2 or TRBV6-3 to TRBJ2-2, with 8 bases that match TRBD2. With V trimmed by 4 bases and J by 2 bases, 6 bases remained unmatched. This CDR3 is 16 amino acids long. In germline, CDR1 is MNHEY, CDR2 SVGEGT. The CDR3 region has the DNA TGTGCCAGCAGTTCCCTCGGGGGGGCCAACACCGGGGAGCTGTTTTTT. It encodes CASSSLGGANTGELFF.

The V gene is TRBV15, the J gene TRBJ1-2; TRBD1 aligns across 8 bases. V lost 1 base and J lost 4; bases outside the gene matches: 8. The CDR3 runs to 16 residues. Per germline, CDR1 LNHNV and CDR2 YYDKDF (reference sequence). The CDR3 loop is CATSRGGQASLYGYTF. The CDR3 DNA is TGTGCCACCAGCAGAGGGGGACAGGCAAGCCTCTATGGCTACACCTTC.

This clone appeared a few times. This chain joins TRBV18 and TRBJ1-2, with unresolved D. Trimming stripped 3 bases from V and 4 bases from J, with 9 bases between. This CDR3 spans 13 amino acids. Germline V gene data show CDR1 as KGHSH and CDR2 as LQKENI. The CDR3 DNA reads as TGTGCCAGCTCACCGGACGGATTCTATGGCTACACCTTC. This codes for CASSPDGFYGYTF.